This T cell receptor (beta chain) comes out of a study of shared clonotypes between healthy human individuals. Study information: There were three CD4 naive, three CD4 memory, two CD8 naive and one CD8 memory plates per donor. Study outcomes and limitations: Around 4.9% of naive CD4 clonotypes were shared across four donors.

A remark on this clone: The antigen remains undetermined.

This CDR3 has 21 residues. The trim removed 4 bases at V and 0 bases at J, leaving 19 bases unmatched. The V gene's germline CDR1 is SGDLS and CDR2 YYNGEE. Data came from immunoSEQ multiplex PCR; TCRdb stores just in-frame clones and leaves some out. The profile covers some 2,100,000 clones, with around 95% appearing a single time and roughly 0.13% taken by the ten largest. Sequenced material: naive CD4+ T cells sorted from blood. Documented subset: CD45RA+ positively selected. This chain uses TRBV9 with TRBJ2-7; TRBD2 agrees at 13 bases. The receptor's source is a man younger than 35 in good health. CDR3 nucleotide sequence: TGTGCCAGCAGCCCCCGGACAGGGGGAAGGACTAGCGGGGGCAGCTCCTACGAGCAGTACTTC. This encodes CASSPRTGGRTSGGSSYEQYF.